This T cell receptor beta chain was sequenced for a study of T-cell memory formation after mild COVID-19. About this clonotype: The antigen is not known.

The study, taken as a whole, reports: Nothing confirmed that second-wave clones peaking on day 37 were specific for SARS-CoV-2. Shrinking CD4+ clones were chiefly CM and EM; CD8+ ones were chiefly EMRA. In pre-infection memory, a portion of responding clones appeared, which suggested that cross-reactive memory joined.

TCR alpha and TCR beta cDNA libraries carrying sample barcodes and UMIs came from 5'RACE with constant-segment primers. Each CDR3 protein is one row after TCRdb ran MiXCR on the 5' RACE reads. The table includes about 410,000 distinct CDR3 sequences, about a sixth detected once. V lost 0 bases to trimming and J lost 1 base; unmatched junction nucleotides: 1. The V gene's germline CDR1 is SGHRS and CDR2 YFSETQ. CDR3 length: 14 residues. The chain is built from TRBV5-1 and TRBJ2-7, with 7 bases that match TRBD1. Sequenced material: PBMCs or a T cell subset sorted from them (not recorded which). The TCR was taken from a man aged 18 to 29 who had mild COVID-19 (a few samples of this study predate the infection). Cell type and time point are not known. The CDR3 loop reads CASSLETGSYEQYF. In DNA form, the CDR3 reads TGCGCCAGCAGCTTGGAGACAGGGTCCTACGAGCAGTACTTC.